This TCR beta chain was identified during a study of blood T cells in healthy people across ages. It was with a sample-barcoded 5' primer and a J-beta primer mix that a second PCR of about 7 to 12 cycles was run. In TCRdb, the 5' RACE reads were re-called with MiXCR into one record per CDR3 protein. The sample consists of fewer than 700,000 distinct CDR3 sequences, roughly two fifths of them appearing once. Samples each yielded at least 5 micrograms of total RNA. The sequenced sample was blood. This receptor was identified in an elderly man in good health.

CDR3 region: CASSPNRGPLTDTQYF. In DNA form, the CDR3 reads TGTGCCAGCTCACCAAACAGGGGGCCTTTGACAGATACGCAGTATTTT. The chain couples TRBV18 to TRBJ2-3, with 9 bases fitting TRBD1. In germline, CDR1 is KGHSH, CDR2 LQKENI. The CDR3 sequence is 16 residues long. The V segment lost 2 bases and the J segment 3 bases; nucleotides outside the gene matches: 6.